The T cell receptor (beta chain) described here comes from a study of blood T cell repertoires in COVID-19. About the research overall: Samples of COVID-19 (acute and convalescent) were obtained from the United States, Italy and Spain. PBMCs, B-cell-depleted T cells, or T cells were the source of the cDNA or gDNA that made up the material.

Per the original data handling: Cell counts per sample came from amplifying reference gene primers. Generated by immunoSEQ multiplex PCR, the TCRdb table keeps only in-frame clones and is missing some. D and trimming come from the DNA, and the V and J calls and clone size come from that table. The repertoire consists of roughly 99,000 clones, with 81% occurring once and the leading ten covering around 10%. The germline V gene has CDR1 SQVTM and CDR2 ANQGSEA. The CDR3 length is 11 residues. The V end lost 3 bases, the J end lost 7 bases, and 10 bases lay between the germline ends. This TCR derives from an elderly woman with acute or convalescent COVID-19. The chain joins TRBV29-1 to TRBJ2-7; no clear D gene. Material for sequencing was peripheral blood. CDR3 in amino acids: CSVEIRGEQYF. The CDR3 DNA reads TGCAGCGTTGAGATTAGAGGAGAGCAGTACTTC.